The clone carrying this T cell receptor beta chain occurred once. Its antigen remains unidentified. The sample contains more than one DNA sequence encoding this CDR3. These data are taken from a study of T cells and copy number aberrations in small-cell lung cancer. General study points: Tumor T-cell density, richness and clonality fell with copy number aberration burden. Between about 75-97.7% of clones were confined to one tumor region.

Donors had limited-stage small-cell lung cancer and underwent surgical resection in Hangzhou, China, between about 2008 and 2021. All donors had upfront surgery without preoperative chemotherapy, radiotherapy or any immunotherapy. The germline V and J ends were trimmed by 0 bases and 6 bases, with 8 bases remaining between them. Per the germline V gene, CDR1 is MGHRA and CDR2 is YSYEKL. The CDR3 runs to 13 residues. Repertoires were generated with immunoSEQ multiplex PCR, while TCRdb's copy carries only in-frame clones and drops some. The sample yields more than 1,000 clones, about 88% seen once. This receptor was taken from a man aged 60 to 75 with small cell lung cancer. The chain recombines TRBV4-1 with TRBJ1-2; D ambiguous. The sequenced sample was tumor tissue. CDR3 in amino acids: CASSQELGDGYTF. The CDR3 bases are TGCGCCAGCAGCCAAGAGCTTGGGGATGGCTACACCTTC.